The 30 T cell receptor beta chains in this list originate from one sample, sequenced in a study of cytomegalovirus exposure and HLA in healthy donors. 13 Jbeta primers and 60 Vbeta primers were used for the PCR. Sequencing used immunoSEQ multiplex PCR; TCRdb keeps in-frame clones, though not all of them. The top ten hold 5.9% of the sample, which has over 80,000 clones, roughly 60% seen once. Sequencing used PBMCs. These receptor sequences come from a boy between 5 and 17 years old in good health and CMV-seropositive.

The chain has TRBV13 and TRBJ2-5; D possibly corresponds to TRBD1 (5 bases). Germline V gives CDR1 PRHDT, CDR2 FYEKMQ (reference sequence). This CDR3 has 13 residues. Trimming pared 5 bases from V and 5 bases from J, leaving 12 bases between. CDR3 DNA: TGTGCCAGCAGCCCCGCCCCAGGGGAGACCCAGTACTTC. As protein: CASSPAPGETQYF.

The chain joins TRBV4-1 to TRBJ2-7; TRBD1 matches 10 bases. With V trimmed by 0 bases and J by 5 bases, 4 bases remained unmatched. The CDR3 has 15 amino acids. Looked up from germline, CDR1 is MGHRA and CDR2 is YSYEKL. The DNA for the CDR3 is TGCGCCAGCAGCCAAGATTGGGACAGGGGAAACGAGCAGTACTTC. This translates into CASSQDWDRGNEQYF.

The chain's CDR3 is CASSENLGGETQYF. Written as DNA, the CDR3 is TGTGCCAGCAGTGAAAACCTAGGGGGAGAGACCCAGTACTTC. V usage is TRBV6-5 and J usage is TRBJ2-5; D is perhaps TRBD1 (6 bases). This CDR3 has 14 residues. The germline gives CDR1 MNHEY, CDR2 SVGAGI. V was cut by 5 bases and J by 4 bases, with 14 bases left in between.

The chain uses TRBV2 and TRBJ2-3, with D tentatively TRBD1 (6 bases). V dropped 6 bases and J dropped 2 bases, with 15 bases sitting between them. The CDR3 is 15 amino acids. The germline gives CDR1 SNHLY, CDR2 FYNNEI. The CDR3 DNA is TGTGCCAGCAGCGGACAGATTGAGTACACAGATACGCAGTATTTT. It specifies CASSGQIEYTDTQYF.

This chain links TRBV5-1 with TRBJ1-2; TRBD1 matches 9 bases. This CDR3 region has 14 residues. Germline V gives CDR1 SGHRS, CDR2 YFSETQ. V shed 4 bases and J 7 bases; nucleotides not matched to a gene: 8. The CDR3 bases are TGCGCCAGCAGCCCCCCGACAGGGGGGCTTGGCTACACCTTC. It encodes CASSPPTGGLGYTF.

This clone was seen a few times. The J gene is TRBJ2-7, the V gene TRBV7-8, with a tentative D call TRBD1 (7 bases). The CDR3 runs to 14 residues. CDR1 and CDR2 from the germline V gene are SGHVS and FQNEAQ. Trimming left V 1 base short and J 4 bases short, with 11 bases between. CDR3 bases: TGTGCCAGCAGCTTAGGGCAGGGGGGTTACGAGCAGTACTTC. Translating gives CASSLGQGGYEQYF. The variable domain in full, with the rest retrieved from reference TRBV7-8 and TRBJ2-7, is GAGVSQSPRYKVAKRGQDVALRCDPISGHVSLFWYQQALGQGPEFLTYFQNEAQLDKSGLPSDRFFAERPEGSVSTLKIQRTQQEDSAVYLCASSLGQGGYEQYFGPGTRLTVT.

V and J are TRBV5-6 and TRBJ2-7; tentative D call: TRBD1 (6 bases). From germline, CDR1 is SGHDT and CDR2 YYEEEE. With 1 base removed from V and 5 bases from J, the gap between germline ends came to 16 bases. The CDR3 covers 15 residues. CDR3 in amino acids: CASSLRTVFQNEQYF. Here the CDR3 DNA reads TGTGCCAGCAGCTTGCGGACAGTCTTCCAAAACGAGCAGTACTTC. Together with reference TRBV5-6 and TRBJ2-7, the CDR3 gives the full variable domain: DAGVTQSPTHLIKTRGQQVTLRCSPKSGHDTVSWYQQALGQGPQFIFQYYEEEERQRGNFPDRFSGHQFPNYSSELNVNALLLGDSALYLCASSLRTVFQNEQYFGPGTRLTVT.

The rearrangement links TRBV30 to TRBJ1-6; TRBD1 agrees at 10 bases. This CDR3 has 16 residues. Looked up from germline, CDR1 is GTSNPN and CDR2 is SVGIG (reference sequence). V shed 3 bases, J shed 7 bases, and the junction held 9 bases outside the gene matches. The CDR3 nucleotides are TGTGCCTGGAGAACGGGTGGGACAGGGGCCAATTCACCCCTCCACTTT. It translates to CAWRTGGTGANSPLHF. The full variable domain, in which reference TRBV30 and TRBJ1-6 provide the parts outside the CDR3, is SQTIHQWPATLVQPVGSPLSLECTVEGTSNPNLYWYRQAAGRGLQLLFYSVGIGQISSEVPQNLSASRPQDRQFILSSKKLLLSDSGFYLCAWRTGGTGANSPLHFGNGTRLTVT.

This sequence joins TRBV27 and TRBJ1-5, with 7 positions matching TRBD1. The CDR3 has 13 amino acids. V gave up 4 bases and J gave up 4 bases; unmatched junction bases: 1. Germline CDR1 reads MNHEY; CDR2 reads SMNVEV (reference sequence). CDR3 coding DNA: TGTGCCAGCAGTTGGGACAGTAATCAGCCCCAGCATTTT. Translation gives CASSWDSNQPQHF.

This clone was recorded once. This chain joins TRBV5-1 and TRBJ2-5; TRBD1 matches 7 bases. Per the germline V gene, CDR1 is SGHRS and CDR2 is YFSETQ. With V trimmed by 2 bases and J by 5 bases, 3 bases remained unmatched. The CDR3 runs to 13 residues. CDR3 bases: TGCGCCAGCAGCTTCGGACAGGCGGAGACCCAGTACTTC. This translates into CASSFGQAETQYF.

This clone was counted only a few times. The chain employs TRBV12-5 and TRBJ1-5; D gene unclear. Per germline, CDR1 LGHNT and CDR2 FRNRAP. Deletions cut 9 bases from V and 0 bases from J, with 18 bases between. The length of the CDR3 is 16 residues. DNA of the CDR3: TGTGCTAGCCACGTCTCGGACGGGGATAGCAATCAGCCCCAGCATTTT. It yields the protein CASHVSDGDSNQPQHF.

This clone came up once. This rearrangement joins TRBV5-4 to TRBJ1-5; D not resolved. This CDR3 region has 14 residues. V lost 0 bases and J lost 9, with 13 bases in between. CDR1 is SGHNT and CDR2 is YYREEE in the germline V gene (reference sequence). CDR3 DNA: TGTGCCAGCAGCTTGGCAGCCGGGATACCGCCCCAGCATTTT. It specifies CASSLAAGIPPQHF. Using reference TRBV5-4 and TRBJ1-5 for the parts outside the CDR3, the full variable domain is ETGVTQSPTHLIKTRGQQVTLRCSSQSGHNTVSWYQQALGQGPQFIFQYYREEENGRGNFPPRFSGLQFPNYSSELNVNALELDDSALYLCASSLAAGIPPQHFGDGTRLSIL.

This clone appeared a single time. This CDR3 is missing its conserved last phenylalanine or tryptophan, likely due to a read error. CDR3 in amino acids: CASSTRQGNSPLHL. In nucleotides, the CDR3 is TGTGCCAGCAGCACCCGGCAGGGCAATTCACCCCTCCACCTT. The V call is TRBV7-9, the J call TRBJ1-6, with D maybe TRBD1 (5 bases). Deletions cut 5 bases from V and 7 bases from J, with 12 bases between. The CDR3 has 14 amino acids. Germline loops: CDR1 SEHNR, CDR2 FQNEAQ (reference sequence).

Note on this clone: One end of the junction varies from germline; a read error may be responsible. The chain is built from TRBV5-6 and TRBJ1-2; D might be TRBD1 (5 bases). The CDR3 length is 16 residues. Germline V gives CDR1 SGHDT, CDR2 YYEEEE. The CDR3 sequence is CASSLVGGGFFDGYPF. As DNA, the CDR3 is TGTGCCAGCAGCTTGGTTGGCGGGGGGTTTTTTGATGGCTACCCCTTC. Combining the CDR3 with reference TRBV5-6 and TRBJ1-2 gives the whole variable domain DAGVTQSPTHLIKTRGQQVTLRCSPKSGHDTVSWYQQALGQGPQFIFQYYEEEERQRGNFPDRFSGHQFPNYSSELNVNALLLGDSALYLCASSLVGGGFFDGYPFGSGTRLTVV.

The gene calls are TRBV5-1 and TRBJ2-5; D uncertain. The V gene lost 2 bases and the J gene lost 5 bases, with 7 bases spanning the gap. CDR1 is SGHRS and CDR2 is YFSETQ in the germline V gene. The CDR3 sequence is 12 residues long. CDR3 bases: TGCGCCAGCAGCTTCGGGTGGGAGACCCAGTACTTC. Translated: CASSFGWETQYF.

This clone showed up just a few times. This sequence joins TRBV19 and TRBJ1-3; D call uncertain. V was clipped by 3 bases and J by 4 bases, with 10 bases between them. Germline V gives CDR1 LNHDA, CDR2 SQIVND (reference sequence). The CDR3 is 14 amino acids. CDR3 in amino acids: CASSMGQTGNTIYF. Written as DNA, the CDR3 is TGTGCCAGTAGTATGGGCCAGACCGGAAACACCATATATTTT.

The CDR3 protein is CASSPRIPYNEQFF. The CDR3 DNA follows: TGTGCCAGCAGCCCTAGGATACCCTACAATGAGCAGTTCTTC. V gene TRBV9 combines with J gene TRBJ2-1; no definite D call. This CDR3 contains 14 residues. V was cut by 4 bases and J by 2 bases, with 10 bases left in between. The germline V gene has CDR1 SGDLS and CDR2 YYNGEE.

V usage is TRBV9 and J usage is TRBJ1-5, with 9 nucleotides matching TRBD1. The CDR3 runs to 14 residues. J lost 10 bases, V lost 3 bases, and 8 bases had no gene match. Per the germline V gene, CDR1 is SGDLS and CDR2 is YYNGEE. Here the CDR3 reads CASSGGGTGYPQHF. CDR3 coding DNA: TGTGCCAGCAGCGGGGGGGGGACAGGGTATCCCCAGCATTTT.

V is TRBV14 and J is TRBJ2-1; TRBD2 matches 7 bases. V shed 4 bases, J shed 2 bases, and the junction held 5 bases outside the gene matches. This CDR3 contains 15 residues. Germline V gives CDR1 SGHDN, CDR2 FVKESK. DNA for the CDR3: TGTGCCAGCAGCCGAGAAGCGGGACCCTACAATGAGCAGTTCTTC. It encodes CASSREAGPYNEQFF.

There are a few counts of this clone. CDR3 sequence: CASSLRDRYTEAFF. The CDR3 DNA sequence: TGCGCCAGCAGCTTGCGGGACAGGTACACTGAAGCTTTCTTT. The chain recombines TRBV5-1 with TRBJ1-1; 8 bases align to TRBD1. CDR1 and CDR2 (germline): SGHRS, YFSETQ. The CDR3 loop spans 14 amino acids. V lost 1 base, J lost 3 bases, and 2 bases stayed unmatched.

The rearrangement links TRBV20-1 to TRBJ2-7, with D unclear. Germline CDR1 is DFQATT and CDR2 is SNEGSKA (reference sequence). The V end was cut by 2 bases, the J end by 4 bases, with 6 bases between. The length of the CDR3 is 11 residues. The DNA of the CDR3 is TGCAGTGCTAGATCCACATACGAGCAGTACTTC. It specifies CSARSTYEQYF.

The V gene is TRBV5-6, the J gene TRBJ1-5; 7 bases map to TRBD1. The CDR3 is 15 residues long. Germline V gene data show CDR1 as SGHDT and CDR2 as YYEEEE. J gave up 2 bases and V 2 bases, and 4 bases lay outside the gene matches. The CDR3 DNA reads as TGTGCCAGCAGCTTCGTAGGGGGCGGCAATCAGCCCCAGCATTTT. Amino acids: CASSFVGGGNQPQHF.

V and J are TRBV7-6 and TRBJ1-2; D may be TRBD1 (6 bases). The length of the CDR3 is 12 residues. Germline loops: CDR1 SGHVS, CDR2 FNYEAQ. Trimming left V 5 bases short and J 7 bases short, with 11 bases between. The CDR3 spells CASSTRGGGYTF. The CDR3 DNA is TGTGCCAGCAGCACGAGAGGGGGTGGCTACACCTTC.

This chain uses TRBV7-8 with TRBJ2-7; 7 bases align to TRBD1. The V segment lost 5 bases and the J segment 6 bases; nucleotides outside the gene matches: 10. This CDR3 is built from 14 residues. Germline loops: CDR1 SGHVS, CDR2 FQNEAQ. The CDR3 reads CASSGIQGQPEQYF. The CDR3 DNA reads TGTGCCAGCAGCGGAATCCAGGGACAGCCCGAGCAGTACTTC.

In its sample, this clone was seen a few times. This chain uses TRBV14 with TRBJ1-2, with D possibly TRBD1 on 6 matching bases. Germline CDR1 reads SGHDN; CDR2 reads FVKESK. Trimming took 0 bases from V and 4 from J, leaving 15 bases between them. The CDR3 runs to 16 residues. In nucleotides, the CDR3 is TGTGCCAGCAGCCAAGATCGATGGCAGGGGATCTATGGCTACACCTTC. This codes for CASSQDRWQGIYGYTF.

The chain combines TRBV5-3 with TRBJ2-1; tentative D call: TRBD2 (6 bases). TRBV5-3 is recorded as an ORF, its role being uncertain. The CDR3 is made up of 11 amino acids. V was pared by 4 bases and J by 13 bases, with 12 bases between. For the CDR3, the DNA is TGTGCCAGAAGCGACCGGGACTTTCAGTTCTTC. Its translation: CARSDRDFQFF.

The chain is built from TRBV5-4 and TRBJ2-7; D ambiguous. Trimming left V 2 bases short and J 6 bases short, with 9 bases between. Germline V gives CDR1 SGHNT, CDR2 YYREEE (reference sequence). There are 12 residues in the CDR3. CDR3 sequence (DNA): TGTGCCAGCAGCTTTGCCCCCAGCGAGCAGTACTTC. Translation gives CASSFAPSEQYF.

This clone was seen just once. The chain links TRBV7-8 to TRBJ1-5, with D unclear. CDR3 length: 14 residues. Trimming pared 1 base from V and 3 bases from J, leaving 7 bases between. Germline CDR1 reads SGHVS; CDR2 reads FQNEAQ. The CDR3 region has the DNA TGTGCCAGCAGCTTAGGAGGGAACAATCAGCCCCAGCATTTT. Protein: CASSLGGNNQPQHF.

This chain joins TRBV11-3 and TRBJ2-2; TRBD2 agrees at 12 bases. Germline CDR1 and CDR2: SGHNT and YENEEA. This CDR3 comprises 16 residues. Trimming cost V 5 bases and J 4 bases; bases outside gene matches: 5. The CDR3 DNA reads TGTGCCAGCAGCGCCGCTAGCGGGAGGGCCACCGGGGAGCTGTTTTTT. Its protein product is CASSAASGRATGELFF. The variable domain in full, with the rest retrieved from reference TRBV11-3 and TRBJ2-2, is EAGVVQSPRYKIIEKKQPVAFWCNPISGHNTLYWYLQNLGQGPELLIRYENEEAVDDSQLPKDRFSAERLKGVDSTLKIQPAELGDSAVYLCASSAASGRATGELFFGEGSRLTVL.

This clone was seen a single time. This rearrangement joins TRBV5-1 to TRBJ2-1; 9 bases agree with TRBD2. J was trimmed by 2 bases and V by 0 bases; bases with no gene match: 3. Germline CDR1 reads SGHRS; CDR2 reads YFSETQ. The CDR3 extends over 16 amino acids. The CDR3: CASSLDGGGAYNEQFF. The CDR3 DNA is TGCGCCAGCAGCTTGGACGGCGGGGGGGCCTACAATGAGCAGTTCTTC.